These 10 T cell receptor beta chains were all obtained from the same sample, sequenced in a study of Graves' ophthalmopathy and Graves' hyperthyroidism. Researchers took RNA transcripts and amplified TCR beta CDR3 regions from them. The authors performed first-round RT-PCR with HTBI primers and then a second-round multiplex PCR. Using its own MiXCR run on the multiplex PCR reads, TCRdb lists one record per CDR3 protein. In the table there are 620,000 or so distinct CDR3 sequences, approximately 21% of which are singletons. The sequenced material came from peripheral blood. These receptors were collected from a young woman with stable Graves' hyperthyroidism. Some clones in this sample may be carry-over from other donors' samples.

This clonotype has a handful of counts. The chain employs TRBV5-4 and TRBJ1-2; D may be TRBD1 (5 bases). Germline V lookup: CDR1 SGHNT, CDR2 YYREEE (reference sequence). The CDR3 is 15 amino acids. V lost 1 base and J lost 2, with 12 bases in between. This CDR3 is CASSLTGLKNYGYTF. DNA for the CDR3: TGTGCCAGCAGCTTGACGGGACTGAAGAACTATGGCTACACCTTC.

This clonotype appeared a few times. CDR3 DNA: TGTGCCAGCAGCCTTAGCGGGTACTACGAGCAGTACTTC. This codes for CASSLSGYYEQYF. The rearrangement joins TRBV7-6 to TRBJ2-7, with TRBD2 identical over 7 bases. Germline CDR1 reads SGHVS; CDR2 reads FNYEAQ. The CDR3 has 13 residues. Trimming took 5 bases from V and 3 from J; bases not matched to a gene: 4.

This clonotype was detected ten times or more. This chain joins TRBV29-1 and TRBJ1-2, with unresolved D. Trimming stripped 4 bases from V and 5 bases from J, with 8 bases between. From germline, CDR1 is SQVTM and CDR2 ANQGSEA. This CDR3 is 11 amino acids long. The CDR3, as DNA: TGCAGCGTTGCCGGAGCGTATGGCTACACCTTC. Amino acid sequence: CSVAGAYGYTF.

The chain combines TRBV2 with TRBJ1-6; possibly TRBD1 for D (5 bases). CDR1 SNHLY and CDR2 FYNNEI come from the germline V gene. V gave up 5 bases and J gave up 9 bases, with 17 bases separating them. This CDR3 region has 15 residues. CDR3 DNA: TGTGCCAGCAGTACGACGGAGGGGAGGGTTTCACCCCTCCACTTT. Its protein product is CASSTTEGRVSPLHF.

The V gene is TRBV12-3 or TRBV12-4, the J gene TRBJ2-6, with no clear D. The CDR3 consists of 15 residues. The V end was cut by 5 bases, the J end by 2 bases, with 10 bases between. The CDR3 DNA is TGTGCCAGCAGTCAGACCTTAACTGGGGCCAACGTCCTGACTTTC. This sequence encodes CASSQTLTGANVLTF.

As regards this clonotype: A clone one base away is much larger, so this may be a read error. The chain carries TRBV19 and TRBJ1-5, with D uncertain. Germline-derived CDR1 and CDR2 are LNHDA and SQIVND (reference sequence). V was clipped by 4 bases and J by 9 bases, with 13 bases between them. The CDR3 totals 13 residues. The CDR3 DNA reads TGTGCCAGTAGTACCAGTGCAGTTCCGCCCCAGCATTTT. Its translation is CASSTSAVPPQHF.

This clonotype was counted at least ten times. The chain joins TRBV6-5 to TRBJ1-5; TRBD1 agrees at 9 bases. There are 18 residues in the CDR3. V shed 2 bases, J shed 7 bases, and the junction held 15 bases outside the gene matches. Germline V CDR1 and CDR2: MNHEY, SVGAGI. DNA for the CDR3: TGTGCCAGCAGTTACATACCCGGGACAGGGTCGTGGTTGCAGCCCCAGCATTTT. The encoded protein is CASSYIPGTGSWLQPQHF.

The J gene is TRBJ1-1, the V gene TRBV28; TRBD1 aligns across 8 bases. Germline CDR1 and CDR2: MDHEN and SYDVKM. The length of the CDR3 is 14 residues. V shed 4 bases, J shed 7 bases, and the junction held 8 bases outside the gene matches. The DNA of the CDR3 is TGTGCCAGCAGTTCGCCAGGGGGCTTTTATGAAGCTTTCTTT. Encoded protein: CASSSPGGFYEAFF.

The V call is TRBV4-2, the J call TRBJ2-5; perhaps TRBD2 as D (7 bases). The germline V gene encodes CDR1 LGHNA and CDR2 YNFKEQ. The CDR3 is 17 residues long. V dropped 0 bases and J dropped 2 bases, with 16 bases sitting between them. The CDR3 nucleotides read TGTGCCAGCAGCCAAGAGTTTGGGGGGGCAACACAAGAGACCCAGTACTTC. Protein: CASSQEFGGATQETQYF.

This chain uses TRBV12-3 or TRBV12-4 with TRBJ1-2, with D unclear. Trimming shortened V by 6 bases and J by 5 bases, and 16 bases separated the two germline ends. There are 14 residues in the CDR3. The CDR3: CASSPVQRFYGYTF. The CDR3 DNA follows: TGTGCCAGCAGCCCCGTACAGAGGTTTTATGGCTACACCTTC.